This is a list of T cell receptor beta chains from one sample in a study of blood T cell repertoires in COVID-19. This table comes from immunoSEQ multiplex PCR, and its TCRdb copy is limited to in-frame clones, with some not included. The sample yields roughly 300,000 clones, 70% to 90% seen once. Sequencing input: peripheral blood. The receptors were gathered from a woman aged 45-60 years who had recovered from COVID-19. Both conserved end residues are part of each CDR3. A D gene is named only where the DNA matches it firmly.

>TRBV13|TRBJ2-7|TRBD2
TGTGCCAGCAGCAGACTAGCGGGAGAGCAGTACTTC
CASSRLAGEQYF
>TRBV7-2|TRBJ1-1|TRBD1
TGTGCCAGCAGGGGGACAGGAGGAAAGAACACTGAAGCTTTCTTT
CASRGTGGKNTEAFF
>TRBV28|TRBJ1-2|TRBD1
TGTGCCAGCAGTTATCCAATCGGAGGGGGCCCCTATGGCTACACCTTC
CASSYPIGGGPYGYTF
>TRBV20-1|TRBJ2-7|NA
TGCAGCCTCCTGCGGGATTACGAGCAGTACTTC
CSLLRDYEQYF
>TRBV6-5|TRBJ2-1|NA
TGTGCCAGCAGTTATAGGAGTGAGCAGTTCTTC
CASSYRSEQFF
>TRBV5-1|TRBJ1-1|NA
TGCGCCAGCAGCTTGGTGGCAGGGACTGAAGCTTTCTTT
CASSLVAGTEAFF
>TRBV7-2|TRBJ1-6|NA
TGTGCCAGCAGCTCCCGCCTGGGGGAGGCATCACCCCTCCACTTT
CASSSRLGEASPLHF
>TRBV9|TRBJ1-6|TRBD1
TGTGCCAGCAGCGTAGCCCCTGACAGGGTGAATTCACCCCTCCACTTT
CASSVAPDRVNSPLHF
>TRBV6-1|TRBJ2-3|TRBD2
TGTGCCAGCAGTGCATCCGGGACTAGCTTCACAGATACGCAGTATTTT
CASSASGTSFTDTQYF
>TRBV7-2|TRBJ1-4|TRBD1
TGTGCCAGCAGCAGCCAGGGGGCTACTAATGAAAAACTGTTTTTT
CASSSQGATNEKLFF
>TRBV19|TRBJ1-5|NA
TGTGCCAGTAGTCCACAGGGTAATCAGCCCCAGCATTTT
CASSPQGNQPQHF
>TRBV11-2|TRBJ2-5|NA
TGTGCCAGCAGAAGACAGAGAATCACGGAGACCCAGTACTTC
CASRRQRITETQYF
>TRBV6-6|TRBJ2-7|NA
TGTGCCAGCAGGCCCCCCGACAGGGAGCAGTACTTC
CASRPPDREQYF
>TRBV24-1|TRBJ1-5|NA
TGTGCCACCAGTGATCCAGGGTTGGGCCAGCCCCAGCATTTT
CATSDPGLGQPQHF